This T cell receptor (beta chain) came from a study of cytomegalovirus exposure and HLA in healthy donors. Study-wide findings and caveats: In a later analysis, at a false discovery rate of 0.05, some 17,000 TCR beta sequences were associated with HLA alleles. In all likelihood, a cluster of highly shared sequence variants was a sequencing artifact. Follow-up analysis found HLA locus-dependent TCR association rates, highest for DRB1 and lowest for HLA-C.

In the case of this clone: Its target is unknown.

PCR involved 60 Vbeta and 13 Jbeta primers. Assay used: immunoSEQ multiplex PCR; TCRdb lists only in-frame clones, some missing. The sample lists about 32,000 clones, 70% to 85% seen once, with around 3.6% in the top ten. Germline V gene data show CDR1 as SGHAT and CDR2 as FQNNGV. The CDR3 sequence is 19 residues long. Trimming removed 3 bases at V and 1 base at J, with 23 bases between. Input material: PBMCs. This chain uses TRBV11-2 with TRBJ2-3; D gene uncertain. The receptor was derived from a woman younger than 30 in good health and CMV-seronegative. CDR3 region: CASSFGLIRGSSGTDTQYF. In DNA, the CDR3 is TGTGCCAGCAGCTTCGGTCTGATTAGAGGATCCTCGGGCACAGATACGCAGTATTTT. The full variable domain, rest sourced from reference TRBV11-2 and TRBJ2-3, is EAGVAQSPRYKIIEKRQSVAFWCNPISGHATLYWYQQILGQGPKLLIQFQNNGVVDDSQLPKDRFSAERLKGVDSTLKIQPAKLEDSAVYLCASSFGLIRGSSGTDTQYFGPGTRLTVL.